This TCR beta chain was sequenced in a study of monozygotic twins with inflammatory bowel disease. Study-level findings and limits: What may have added variability to patient repertoires is that immunosuppressive treatments differed.

This CDR3 has 14 residues. CDR1 and CDR2 (germline): SGHTA, FQGNSA. The input for each TCR library was 3,000 to 3,500 ng of total RNA. cDNA for TCRalpha and TCRbeta was amplified by nested PCRs of roughly 15 then 9 cycles. TCRdb re-called the 5' RACE reads and shows each CDR3 protein once, DNA omitted. The table lists around 100,000 distinct CDR3 sequences. A note on this clonotype: Its matching antigen is unknown.

Source material: blood. This chain uses TRBV7-2 with TRBJ1-2. This clonotype was sampled from a human donor with ulcerative colitis or Crohn's disease, or a healthy co-twin of an affected twin (not recorded which). CDR3 residues: CASSLAHEVGGYTF.